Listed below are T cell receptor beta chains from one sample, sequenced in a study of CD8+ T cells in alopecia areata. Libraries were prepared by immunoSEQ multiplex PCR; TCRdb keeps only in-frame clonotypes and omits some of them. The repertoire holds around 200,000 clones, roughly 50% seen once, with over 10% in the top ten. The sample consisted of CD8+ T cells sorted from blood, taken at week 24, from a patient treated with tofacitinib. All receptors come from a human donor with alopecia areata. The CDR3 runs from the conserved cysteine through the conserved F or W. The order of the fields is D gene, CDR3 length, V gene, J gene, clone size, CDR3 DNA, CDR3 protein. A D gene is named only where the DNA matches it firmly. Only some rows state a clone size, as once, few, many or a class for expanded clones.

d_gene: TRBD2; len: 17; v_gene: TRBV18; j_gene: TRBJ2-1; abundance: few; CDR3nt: TGTGCCAGCTCACCCGTCTTTTTGGCGGGGGGGAACAATGAGCAGTTCTTC; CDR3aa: CASSPVFLAGGNNEQFF
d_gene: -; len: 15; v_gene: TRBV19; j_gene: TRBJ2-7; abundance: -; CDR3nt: TGTGCCAGTAGTATGAACGGACAGCACTCCTACGAGCAGTACTTC; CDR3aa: CASSMNGQHSYEQYF
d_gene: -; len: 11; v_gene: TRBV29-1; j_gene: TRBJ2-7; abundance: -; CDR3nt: TGCAGCGTTGCAGACAGTGTCGAGCAGTACTTC; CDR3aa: CSVADSVEQYF
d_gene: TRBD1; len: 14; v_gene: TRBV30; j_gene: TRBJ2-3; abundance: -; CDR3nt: TGTGCCTTTGAAGACAGGGTCCTCACAGATACGCAGTATTTT; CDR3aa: CAFEDRVLTDTQYF
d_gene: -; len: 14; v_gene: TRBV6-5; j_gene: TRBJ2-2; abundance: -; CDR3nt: TGTGCCAGCAGTTACTCAGGTTTGGGCGGGGAGCTGTTTTTT; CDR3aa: CASSYSGLGGELFF
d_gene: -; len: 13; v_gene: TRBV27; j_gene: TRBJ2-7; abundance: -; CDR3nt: TGTGCCAGCAGTTTGGGGCAGTCCTACGAGCAGTACTTC; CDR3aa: CASSLGQSYEQYF
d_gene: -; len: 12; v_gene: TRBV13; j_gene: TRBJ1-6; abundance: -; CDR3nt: TGTGCCAGCAGCCGATCTAATTCACCCCTCCACTTT; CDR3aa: CASSRSNSPLHF
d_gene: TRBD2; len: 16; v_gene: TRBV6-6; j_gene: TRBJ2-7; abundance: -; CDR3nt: TGTGCCAGCAGTTACTCGACTAGCGGGGGAGGTTACGAGCAGTACTTC; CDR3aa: CASSYSTSGGGYEQYF
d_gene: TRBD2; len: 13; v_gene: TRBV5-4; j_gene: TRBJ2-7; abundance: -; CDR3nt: TGTGCCAGCAGCGAGCGGGGTAGCTACGAGCAGTACTTC; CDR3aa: CASSERGSYEQYF
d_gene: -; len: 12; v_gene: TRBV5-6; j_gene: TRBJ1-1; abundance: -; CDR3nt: TGTGCCAGCAGCCCGACAGCAAGCGAAGCTTTCTTT; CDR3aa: CASSPTASEAFF
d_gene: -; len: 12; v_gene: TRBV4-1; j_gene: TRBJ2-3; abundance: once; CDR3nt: TGCGCCAGCAGCCCACGGCCAGATACGCAGTATTTT; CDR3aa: CASSPRPDTQYF
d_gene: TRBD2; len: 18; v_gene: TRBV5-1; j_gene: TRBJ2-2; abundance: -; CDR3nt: TGCGCCAGCAGCTTTGGGACTAGCGGGGTCCTGAACACCGGGGAGCTGTTTTTT; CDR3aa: CASSFGTSGVLNTGELFF
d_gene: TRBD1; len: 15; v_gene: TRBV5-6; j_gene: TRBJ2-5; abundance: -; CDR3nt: TGTGCCAGCAGCTCACCAGGGACAGGGGAAGAGACCCAGTACTTC; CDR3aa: CASSSPGTGEETQYF
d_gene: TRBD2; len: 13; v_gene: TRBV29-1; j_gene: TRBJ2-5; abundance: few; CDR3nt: TGCAGCGTCGACGGGGGGTACCAAGAGACCCAGTACTTC; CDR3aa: CSVDGGYQETQYF
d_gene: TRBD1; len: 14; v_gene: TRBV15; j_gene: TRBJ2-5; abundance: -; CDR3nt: TGTGCCACCAGCAGAACAGGGGTGGAAGAGACCCAGTACTTC; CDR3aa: CATSRTGVEETQYF
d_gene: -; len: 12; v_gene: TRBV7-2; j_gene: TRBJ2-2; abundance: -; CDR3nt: TGTGCCAGCAGCTTACGTCCCGGGGAGCTGTTTTTT; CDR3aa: CASSLRPGELFF
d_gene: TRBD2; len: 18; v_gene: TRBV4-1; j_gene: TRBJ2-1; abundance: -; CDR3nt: TGCGCCAGCAGCCACGACCCTTCTAGCGGGACAGACTACAATGAGCAGTTCTTC; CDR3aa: CASSHDPSSGTDYNEQFF
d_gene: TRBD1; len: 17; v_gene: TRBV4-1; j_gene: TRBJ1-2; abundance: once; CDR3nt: TGCGCCAGCAGCCAAGTCCCCCTCGGGACAGGGCCCCATGGCTACACCTTC; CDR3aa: CASSQVPLGTGPHGYTF
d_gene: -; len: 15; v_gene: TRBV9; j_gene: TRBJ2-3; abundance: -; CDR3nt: TGTGCCAGCAGCGTAGGAGGCGGGGGCACAGATACGCAGTATTTT; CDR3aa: CASSVGGGGTDTQYF
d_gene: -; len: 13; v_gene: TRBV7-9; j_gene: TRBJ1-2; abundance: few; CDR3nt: TGTGCCAGCAGCTCCCTGGGGACGTATGGCTACACCTTC; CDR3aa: CASSSLGTYGYTF
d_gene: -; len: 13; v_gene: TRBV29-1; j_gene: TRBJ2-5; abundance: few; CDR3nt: TGCAGCGTGGAACCGACCATCCAAGAGACCCAGTACTTC; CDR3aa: CSVEPTIQETQYF
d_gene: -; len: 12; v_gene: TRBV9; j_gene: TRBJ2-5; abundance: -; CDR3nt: TGTGCCAGCGGTGGACCACGAGAGACCCAGTACTTC; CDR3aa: CASGGPRETQYF
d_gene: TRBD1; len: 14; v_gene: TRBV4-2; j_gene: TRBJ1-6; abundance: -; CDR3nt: TGTGCCAGCAGCCAAACAGGGGATAATTCACCCCTCCACTTT; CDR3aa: CASSQTGDNSPLHF
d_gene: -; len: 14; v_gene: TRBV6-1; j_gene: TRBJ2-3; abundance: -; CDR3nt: TGTGCCAGCACCCTCACCATCAGCACAGATACGCAGTATTTT; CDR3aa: CASTLTISTDTQYF
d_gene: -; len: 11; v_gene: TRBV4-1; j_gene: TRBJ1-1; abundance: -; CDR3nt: TGCGCCAGCAGCCAAGGGATTGAAGCTTTCTTT; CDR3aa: CASSQGIEAFF
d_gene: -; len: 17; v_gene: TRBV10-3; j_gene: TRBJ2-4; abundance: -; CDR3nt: TGTGCCATCAGTGAAAGTTGGCAGGAGCTAGCCAAAAACATTCAGTACTTC; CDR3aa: CAISESWQELAKNIQYF
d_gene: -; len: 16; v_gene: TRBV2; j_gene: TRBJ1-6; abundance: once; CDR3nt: TGTGCCAGCAGTGAGGGGCAGGGAGTGGATAATTCACCCCTCCACTTT; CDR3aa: CASSEGQGVDNSPLHF
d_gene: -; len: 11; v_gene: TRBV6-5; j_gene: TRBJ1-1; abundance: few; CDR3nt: TGTGCCAGCAGCCCAGGGTCGGAAGCTTTCTTT; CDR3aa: CASSPGSEAFF
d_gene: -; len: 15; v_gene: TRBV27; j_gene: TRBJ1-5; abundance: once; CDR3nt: TGTGCCAGCAGTTTTACAACAGGATCCAATCAGCCCCAGCATTTT; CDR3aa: CASSFTTGSNQPQHF
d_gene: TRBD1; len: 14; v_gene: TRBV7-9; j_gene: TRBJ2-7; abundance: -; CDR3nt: TGTGCCAGCAGCTCCCGGGACAGGACCTACGAGCAGTACTTC; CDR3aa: CASSSRDRTYEQYF
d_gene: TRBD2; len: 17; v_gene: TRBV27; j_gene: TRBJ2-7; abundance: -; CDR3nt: TGTGCCAGCAGTTCGAAACGGGGAGGGAAGGGGACCTACGAGCAGTACTTC; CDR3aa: CASSSKRGGKGTYEQYF
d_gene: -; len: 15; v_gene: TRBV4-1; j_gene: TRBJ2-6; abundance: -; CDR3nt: TGCGCCAGCAGCCAGGCTAGCTCTGGGGCCAACGTCCTGACTTTC; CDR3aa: CASSQASSGANVLTF
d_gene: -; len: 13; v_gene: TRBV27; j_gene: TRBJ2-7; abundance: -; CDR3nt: TGTGCCAGCAGTTCCGGGACCTCCTACGAGCAGTACTTC; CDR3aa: CASSSGTSYEQYF
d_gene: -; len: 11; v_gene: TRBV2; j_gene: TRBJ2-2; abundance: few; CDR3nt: TGTGCCAGCAGTAGGATCAGGGAGCTGTTTTTT; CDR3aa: CASSRIRELFF
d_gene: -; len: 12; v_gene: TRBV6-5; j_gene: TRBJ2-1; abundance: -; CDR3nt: TGTGCCAGCACCCGGGACTACAATGAGCAGTTCTTC; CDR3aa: CASTRDYNEQFF
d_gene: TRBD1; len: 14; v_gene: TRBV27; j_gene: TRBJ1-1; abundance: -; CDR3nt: TGTGCCAGCAGTTGGGGACAGGGATTTACTGAAGCTTTCTTT; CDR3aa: CASSWGQGFTEAFF
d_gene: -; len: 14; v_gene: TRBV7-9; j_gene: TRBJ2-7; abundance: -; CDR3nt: TGTGCCAGCAGCTTAGCCCGGACGGACTACGAGCAGTACTTC; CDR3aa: CASSLARTDYEQYF
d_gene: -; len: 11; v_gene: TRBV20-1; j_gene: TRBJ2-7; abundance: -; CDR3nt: TGCAGTGCTAGAGTGGCACGCGAGCAGTACTTC; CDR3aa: CSARVAREQYF